Sequencing of this TCR beta chain was carried out in a study of T cells in Graves' hyperthyroidism and ophthalmopathy (dated by TCRdb to about 2019). Study-level background: Peripheral blood samples were taken at initial diagnosis, before any treatment was given. The approximately 100 discovery patients were divided at random into training and test sets in a 7:3 ratio. According to the paper, TCR Vbeta CDR3 sequencing was carried out on some 130 peripheral blood samples, which came from about 45 ophthalmopathy, some 73 hyperthyroidism and some 17 progressor patients. To identify TCR V-J signatures that set the groups apart, the researchers used a discovery cohort of approximately 98 patients, made up of 40 to 45 with Graves' ophthalmopathy and around 58 with stable Graves' hyperthyroidism. Once sampling was done, hyperthyroidism patients were given methimazole at a starting dose of 30 mg daily, whereas ophthalmopathy patients were given high-dose intravenous methylprednisolone. In about 6 Graves' hyperthyroidism patients, the study also compared T-cell repertoires from thyroid tissue with T-cell repertoires from blood. Whether ophthalmopathy could be predicted prospectively was tested in an independent validation cohort made up of about 18 hyperthyroidism patients plus 17 patients who later progressed to ophthalmopathy. The research as a whole found: Most expanded thyroid clonotypes (frequency above 0.001) were also found in blood, which suggests that blood repertoires may mirror thyroid immune responses. No statistical method was used to fix the sample size in advance, and group allocation was not hidden from the investigators. A model built on a 13 V-J signature distinguished ophthalmopathy from stable hyperthyroidism, reaching approximately 89% sensitivity and around 82% specificity in cross-validation and 80%/75% in testing. In validation, the model predicted progression to ophthalmopathy a median of roughly six months before onset, with roughly 68% sensitivity and about 72% specificity.

Amplification of TCR beta CDR3 regions was carried out from RNA transcripts. The TCR CDR3 was subjected to a first round of RT-PCR using the HTBI primer set and the Qiagen OneStep RT-PCR kit. A second multiplex PCR round built the libraries, followed by size selection and purification. Paired-end sequencing of the libraries was performed with 100 bp reads on an Illumina HiSeq2000. The paper's data handling went like this. SOAPnuke was used to process the raw data, throwing out any read that contained adapters or uncalled bases, had a mean Phred below 15, or lacked an exact constant-primer or identifier match. High-quality paired reads were merged using COPE v1.2.5, and each unique nucleotide sequence was defined as a clonotype. Clonotypes were aligned to IMGT TRBV, TRBD and TRBJ reference segments using MiTCR v1.1. The analysis included only V-J combinations with a frequency above 0.0001, which together covered 99% to 99.2% of the repertoires. A TCS score was defined as the ratio between F50 (clonal expansion) and ExV (chaos), using BLOSUM62-based TCRdist between CDR3 peptides within each V-J. Welch's t-statistics and random forest reduced roughly 530 V-J features to 10 to 15, which were used in a naive Bayes classifier (R e1071). TCRdb handled the public reads itself, with Q25 trimming in fastp and clone calling in MiXCR, and kept productive beta chains. Rows with a matching CDR3 protein are joined into one entry that keeps the most common DNA and genes. In this record, the V and J calls reflect TCRdb's handling and not the investigators' own analysis. The sample yields about 420,000 distinct CDR3 sequences; 15% to 19% were counted once. Approximately 7.5% of the sample is taken by the ten largest.

Stable Graves' hyperthyroidism was defined as the absence of progression to ophthalmopathy over 18 months of follow-up. The hyperthyroidism patients were between 18 and 65 years old and newly diagnosed, with a disease duration of less than 2 months. Exclusion was applied to patients with uncontrolled infections, other autoimmune diseases, pregnancy or lactation. Diagnoses relied on clinical symptoms, serum thyroxine and TRAb, thyroid ultrasound and orbital computed tomography. PBMCs were separated from 10 ml of fresh peripheral blood using Ficoll-Paque density gradient centrifugation. Trizol reagent was used to extract total RNA, and RNA quality was then checked on an Agilent 2100 Bioanalyzer. From a lookup of the germline V gene, CDR1 and CDR2 are SQVTM and ANQGSEA. From the cysteine through the phenylalanine, the CDR3 covers 13 amino acids. Only the CDR3 DNA is retained, 39 bases long and in frame from the first base. The V end loses 8 bases and the J end loses 0 bases, and a stretch of 14 bases separates them.

This clonotype was seen more than once but under ten times. The antigen it recognizes is unknown. No much larger clone is present one base from it, and per-base qualities are unavailable. This sequence originates from a young woman with Graves' hyperthyroidism. In this chain, TRBV29-1 is recombined with TRBJ2-7; no D gene is confidently identified. The specimen sequenced was blood. Here is the DNA: TGCAGCACCACGGGTGGAAGCTCCTACGAGCAGTACTTC. This translates into CSTTGGSSYEQYF.